These T cell receptor beta chains were read from a single sample in a study of shared clonotypes between healthy human individuals. Sequenced by immunoSEQ multiplex PCR; TCRdb stores in-frame clones only, minus some. Of more than 550,000 clones in the sample, about 90% were seen once. Sequenced input: naive CD8+ T cells sorted from blood. The receptors derive from a man aged 30 to 39 in good health. The conserved cysteine and the conserved F or W are not part of the CDR3 here. The order of the fields is CDR3 protein, V gene, J gene.

CDR3aa: ASSQLPGTGVGEQY; v_gene: TRBV23-1; j_gene: TRBJ2-7
CDR3aa: ASSQHSGRDTQY; v_gene: TRBV5-4; j_gene: TRBJ2-3
CDR3aa: ASSVGTGKYEQY; v_gene: TRBV9; j_gene: TRBJ2-7
CDR3aa: ASDQAAGGYT; v_gene: TRBV2; j_gene: TRBJ1-2
CDR3aa: ASSPITHSGSTREQF; v_gene: TRBV27; j_gene: TRBJ2-1
CDR3aa: ASSPFYGVKGTIY; v_gene: TRBV27; j_gene: TRBJ1-3
CDR3aa: ATSGREQGYEKLF; v_gene: TRBV15; j_gene: TRBJ1-4
CDR3aa: ASSLGNNPVDTQY; v_gene: TRBV7-6; j_gene: TRBJ2-3
CDR3aa: AMGQGSEQF; v_gene: TRBV6-5; j_gene: TRBJ2-1
CDR3aa: ASIHPTTSPREQY; v_gene: TRBV28; j_gene: TRBJ2-7